The rows below give T cell receptor beta chains drawn from one sample of a study of T cells after yellow fever vaccination. TCRdb independently ran MiXCR on the 5' RACE reads; one entry per CDR3 protein. The table lists fewer than 450,000 distinct CDR3 sequences, around 10% of them singletons. Specimen: PBMCs, collected on the day of the first yellow fever vaccination. Every receptor here comes from a man younger than 35 who received the YFV17D yellow fever vaccine. Each CDR3 is given with its conserved first and last residue. Each record gives: V gene, D gene, clone size, J gene, CDR3 protein, CDR3 DNA. The D gene is left open where the match is weak. Expanded clones get a size class; other rows say once, few or many, or leave the size out.

v_call: TRBV6-1
d_call: -
clone_size: many
j_call: TRBJ1-3
cdr3_aa: CASTKGDSGNTIYF
cdr3_nt: TGTGCCAGCACCAAGGGGGACTCTGGAAACACCATATATTTT

v_call: TRBV20-1
d_call: TRBD1
clone_size: few
j_call: TRBJ1-6
cdr3_aa: CSAGTAGDSPLHF
cdr3_nt: TGCAGTGCCGGGACAGCGGGTGATTCACCCCTCCACTTT

v_call: TRBV11-1
d_call: -
clone_size: -
j_call: TRBJ2-7
cdr3_aa: CASSLDRDRSYEQYF
cdr3_nt: TGTGCCAGCAGCTTAGACCGGGACCGATCCTACGAGCAGTACTTC

v_call: TRBV7-2
d_call: -
clone_size: -
j_call: TRBJ2-7
cdr3_aa: CASSPPSAGREQYF
cdr3_nt: TGTGCCAGCAGCCCCCCATCTGCAGGGCGCGAGCAGTACTTC

v_call: TRBV20-1
d_call: TRBD1
clone_size: few
j_call: TRBJ2-3
cdr3_aa: CSARPTGFTDTQYF
cdr3_nt: TGCAGTGCTAGACCGACAGGGTTTACAGATACGCAGTATTTT

v_call: TRBV11-2
d_call: TRBD1
clone_size: many
j_call: TRBJ2-1
cdr3_aa: CASSATGVSEQFF
cdr3_nt: TGTGCCAGCAGCGCCACAGGGGTCAGTGAGCAGTTCTTC

v_call: TRBV5-1
d_call: TRBD1
clone_size: few
j_call: TRBJ1-5
cdr3_aa: CASSLGFTGGNQPQHF
cdr3_nt: TGCGCCAGCAGCTTGGGGTTCACAGGGGGGAATCAGCCCCAGCATTTT

v_call: TRBV21-1
d_call: -
clone_size: many
j_call: TRBJ1-1
cdr3_aa: CASRGTEKNTEAFF
cdr3_nt: TGTGCCAGCAGGGGGACAGAAAAGAACACTGAAGCTTTCTTT

v_call: TRBV20-1
d_call: -
clone_size: few
j_call: TRBJ1-1
cdr3_aa: CSASRRRGSMNTEAFF
cdr3_nt: TGCAGTGCTAGTAGGCGGAGGGGGTCCATGAACACTGAAGCTTTCTTT

v_call: TRBV5-1
d_call: -
clone_size: few
j_call: TRBJ1-6
cdr3_aa: CASSLVGGDSPLHF
cdr3_nt: TGCGCCAGCAGCCTGGTCGGTGGAGATTCACCCCTCCACTTT